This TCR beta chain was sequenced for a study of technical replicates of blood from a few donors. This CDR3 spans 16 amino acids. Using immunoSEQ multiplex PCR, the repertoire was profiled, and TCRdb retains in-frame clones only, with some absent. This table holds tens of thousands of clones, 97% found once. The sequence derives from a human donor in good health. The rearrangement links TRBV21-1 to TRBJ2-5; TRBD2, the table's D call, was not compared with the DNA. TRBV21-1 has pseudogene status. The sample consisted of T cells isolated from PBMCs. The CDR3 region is CASSPILAGVQETQYF. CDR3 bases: TGTGCCAGCAGCCCGATACTAGCGGGGGTCCAAGAGACCCAGTACTTC.